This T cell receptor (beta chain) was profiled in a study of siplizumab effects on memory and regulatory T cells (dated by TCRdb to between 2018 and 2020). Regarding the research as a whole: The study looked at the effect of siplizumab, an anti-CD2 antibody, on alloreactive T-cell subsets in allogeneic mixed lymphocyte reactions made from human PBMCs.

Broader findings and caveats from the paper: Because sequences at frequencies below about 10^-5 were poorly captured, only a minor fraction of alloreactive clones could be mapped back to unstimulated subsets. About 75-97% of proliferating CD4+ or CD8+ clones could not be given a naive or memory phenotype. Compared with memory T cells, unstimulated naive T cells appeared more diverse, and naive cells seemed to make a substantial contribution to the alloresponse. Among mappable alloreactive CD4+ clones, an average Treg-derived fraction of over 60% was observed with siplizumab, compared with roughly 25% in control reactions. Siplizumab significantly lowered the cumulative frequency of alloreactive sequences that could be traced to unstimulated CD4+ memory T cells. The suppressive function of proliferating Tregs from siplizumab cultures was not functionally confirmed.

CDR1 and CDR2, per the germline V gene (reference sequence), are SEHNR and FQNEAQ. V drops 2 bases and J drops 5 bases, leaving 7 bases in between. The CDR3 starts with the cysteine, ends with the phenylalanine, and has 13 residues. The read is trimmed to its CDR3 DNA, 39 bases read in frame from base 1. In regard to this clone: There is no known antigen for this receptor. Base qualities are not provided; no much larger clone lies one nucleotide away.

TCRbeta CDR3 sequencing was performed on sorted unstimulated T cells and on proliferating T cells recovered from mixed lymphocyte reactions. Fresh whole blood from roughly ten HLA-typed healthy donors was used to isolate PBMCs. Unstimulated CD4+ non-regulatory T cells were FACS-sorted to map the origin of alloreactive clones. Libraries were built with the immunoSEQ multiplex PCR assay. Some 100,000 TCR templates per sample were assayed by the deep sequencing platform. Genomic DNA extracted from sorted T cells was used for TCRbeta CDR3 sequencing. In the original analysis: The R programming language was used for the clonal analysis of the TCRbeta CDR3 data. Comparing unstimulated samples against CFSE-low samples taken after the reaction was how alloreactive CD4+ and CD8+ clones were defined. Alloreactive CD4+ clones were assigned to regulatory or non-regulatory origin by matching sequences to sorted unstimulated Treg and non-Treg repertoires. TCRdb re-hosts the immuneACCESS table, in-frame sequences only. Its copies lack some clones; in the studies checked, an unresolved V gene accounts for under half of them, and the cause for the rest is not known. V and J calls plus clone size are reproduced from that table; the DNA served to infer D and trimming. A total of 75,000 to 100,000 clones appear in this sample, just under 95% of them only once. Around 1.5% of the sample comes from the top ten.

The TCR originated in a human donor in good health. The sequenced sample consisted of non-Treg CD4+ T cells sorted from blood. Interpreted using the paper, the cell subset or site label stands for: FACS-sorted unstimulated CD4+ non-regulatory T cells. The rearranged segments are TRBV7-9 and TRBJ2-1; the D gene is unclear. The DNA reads TGTGCCAGCAGCTTAACCGAAAACAATGAGCAGTTCTTC. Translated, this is CASSLTENNEQFF.